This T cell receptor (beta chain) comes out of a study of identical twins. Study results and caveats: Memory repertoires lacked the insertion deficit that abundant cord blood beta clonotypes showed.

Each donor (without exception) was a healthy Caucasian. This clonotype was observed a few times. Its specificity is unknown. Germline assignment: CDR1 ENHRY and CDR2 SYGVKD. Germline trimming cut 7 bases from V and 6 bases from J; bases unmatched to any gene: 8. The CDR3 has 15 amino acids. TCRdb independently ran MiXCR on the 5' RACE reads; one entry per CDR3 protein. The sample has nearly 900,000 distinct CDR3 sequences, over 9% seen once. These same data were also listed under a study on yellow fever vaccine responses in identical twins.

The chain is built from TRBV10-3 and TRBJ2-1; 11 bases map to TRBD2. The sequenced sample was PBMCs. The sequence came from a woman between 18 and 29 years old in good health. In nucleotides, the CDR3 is TGTGCCATCAATAGTCTAGCGGGGGGACCCAATGAGCAGTTCTTC. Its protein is CAINSLAGGPNEQFF.